A single sample is the source of the 14 T cell receptor beta chains below, sequenced in a study of blood T cell repertoires in COVID-19. The assay was immunoSEQ multiplex PCR, and TCRdb's table has in-frame clones only and misses some. The sample records some 80,000 clones, around 81% being singletons. Sequenced sample: peripheral blood. The receptor set was obtained from a man at least 80 years old with acute or convalescent COVID-19.

The sample holds a few counts of this clone. The chain has TRBV2 and TRBJ2-7; D ambiguous. In germline, CDR1 is SNHLY, CDR2 FYNNEI. The CDR3 is made up of 12 amino acids. The V end was cut by 4 bases, the J end by 3 bases, with 7 bases between. CDR3 loop: CASSVPIYEQYF. DNA of the CDR3: TGTGCCAGCAGTGTCCCAATCTACGAGCAGTACTTC.

The V and J genes are TRBV19 and TRBJ1-1, with TRBD1 identical over 8 bases. The CDR3 covers 15 residues. The germline gives CDR1 LNHDA, CDR2 SQIVND (reference sequence). The V and J ends lost 5 bases and 1 base, in that order; junction bases with no gene match: 6. Here the CDR3 reads CASSGPGQANTEAFF. CDR3 in DNA: TGTGCCAGTAGTGGCCCGGGACAGGCGAACACTGAAGCTTTCTTT.

This chain connects TRBV24-1 to TRBJ2-1; 8 nucleotides line up with TRBD2. Per germline, CDR1 KGHDR and CDR2 SFDVKD. The CDR3 has 14 residues. V shed 6 bases, J shed 5 bases, and the junction held 5 bases outside the gene matches. CDR3 bases: TGTGCCACCAGTTATACTAGCGGAGACAATGAGCAGTTCTTC. Its translation: CATSYTSGDNEQFF.

The rearrangement uses TRBV18 and TRBJ2-1; 7 nucleotides match TRBD1. There are 15 residues in the CDR3. V lost 2 bases, J lost 4 bases, and 5 bases stayed unmatched. The germline V gene has CDR1 KGHSH and CDR2 LQKENI. The CDR3 protein is CASSPKTGQYNEQFF. The CDR3 region has the DNA TGTGCCAGCTCACCAAAGACAGGGCAGTACAATGAGCAGTTCTTC.

This chain links TRBV11-2 with TRBJ1-4; 9 positions match TRBD1. This CDR3 is built from 15 residues. Germline V gives CDR1 SGHAT, CDR2 FQNNGV. J was trimmed by 5 bases and V by 2 bases; bases with no gene match: 3. CDR3 protein: CASSLTTGGNEKLFF. Written as DNA, the CDR3 is TGTGCCAGCAGCTTAACGACAGGGGGAAATGAAAAACTGTTTTTT.

The genes are TRBV14 and TRBJ2-5; TRBD2 matches 12 bases. Trimming cost V 2 bases and J 3 bases; bases outside gene matches: 10. Germline V lookup: CDR1 SGHDN, CDR2 FVKESK. The length of the CDR3 is 18 residues. The CDR3 region is CASSQRVTSGSMKETQYF. CDR3 in DNA: TGTGCCAGCAGCCAAAGGGTGACTAGCGGGAGTATGAAAGAGACCCAGTACTTC.

V usage is TRBV11-3 and J usage is TRBJ2-5; D possibly corresponds to TRBD2 (6 bases). The CDR3 length is 14 residues. Germline V lookup: CDR1 SGHNT, CDR2 YENEEA. The V and J ends lost 1 base and 0 bases respectively, with 6 bases between them. The CDR3 coding sequence is TGTGCCAGCAGCTTAGGCGGGGACCAAGAGACCCAGTACTTC. It specifies CASSLGGDQETQYF.

The rearrangement uses TRBV6-5 and TRBJ2-2; D perhaps matches TRBD2 (5 bases). The CDR3 contains 15 residues. Germline V gene sequence: CDR1 MNHEY, CDR2 SVGAGI. Trimming pared 4 bases from V and 0 bases from J, leaving 9 bases between. CDR3 region: CASSLTRPNTGELFF. The CDR3 DNA is TGTGCCAGCAGTTTAACTAGGCCGAACACCGGGGAGCTGTTTTTT.

This chain links TRBV7-2 with TRBJ1-6, with TRBD1 matching over 8 bases. V lost 3 bases to trimming and J lost 1 base; unmatched junction nucleotides: 2. CDR1 is SGHTA and CDR2 is FQGNSA in the germline V gene. There are 16 residues in the CDR3. CDR3 region: CASSFRTGSYNSPLHF. The CDR3 DNA reads TGTGCCAGCAGCTTTCGGACAGGGTCCTATAATTCACCCCTCCACTTT.

The chain has TRBV28 and TRBJ1-2; 8 bases line up with TRBD1. J lost 6 bases, V lost 3 bases, and 12 bases had no gene match. The CDR3 totals 16 residues. Per germline, CDR1 MDHEN and CDR2 SYDVKM. The CDR3 DNA reads as TGTGCCAGCAGTTTTAACGTCGGGACAGGAAGAAATGGCTACACCTTC. Translating gives CASSFNVGTGRNGYTF.

In this sample, this clone turned up once. V and J are TRBV19 and TRBJ2-3; no reliable D call. Trimming left V 4 bases short and J 0 bases short, with 8 bases between. CDR1 is LNHDA and CDR2 is SQIVND in the germline V gene (reference sequence). This CDR3 contains 14 residues. The CDR3, as DNA: TGTGCCAGTAGTAGTATCACTAGCACAGATACGCAGTATTTT. Protein: CASSSITSTDTQYF.

The chain has TRBV6-5 and TRBJ2-2, with a possible D match to TRBD2 (5 bases). This CDR3 region has 15 residues. Trimming shortened V by 0 bases and J by 6 bases, and 11 bases separated the two germline ends. CDR1 MNHEY and CDR2 SVGAGI come from the germline V gene. CDR3 in DNA: TGTGCCAGCAGTTACTCGTGGGAGCAGCCCGGGGAGCTGTTTTTT. It codes for CASSYSWEQPGELFF.

The rearrangement links TRBV5-4 to TRBJ2-3; TRBD1 agrees at 7 bases. This CDR3 contains 14 residues. The germline CDR1 and CDR2 sequences are SGHNT and YYREEE (reference sequence). V lost 3 bases and J lost 5; bases outside the gene matches: 6. The chain's CDR3 is CASSSRQGRDTQYF. CDR3 DNA: TGTGCCAGCAGCTCCCGACAGGGTAGAGATACGCAGTATTTT.

The sample holds a few counts of this clone. This chain uses TRBV12-5 with TRBJ1-5; TRBD1 matches 10 bases. Germline values: CDR1 LGHNT, CDR2 FRNRAP. Unmatched junction bases numbered 2, after V lost 5 bases and J lost 1 base. There are 15 residues in the CDR3. For the CDR3, the DNA is TGTGCTAGTGGTACGGGACAGGGGAGCAATCAGCCCCAGCATTTT. Translation gives CASGTGQGSNQPQHF.